Listed below are T cell receptor beta chains from one sample, sequenced in a study of glioma-infiltrating T cells. Using its own MiXCR run on the multiplex PCR reads, TCRdb lists one record per CDR3 protein. Here the sample spans fewer than 250,000 distinct CDR3 sequences, about 31% being singletons. Sequenced material: glioma tissue, nonneoplastic brain tissue, or PBMCs (not recorded which). Receptors were obtained from a human donor with low-grade glioma or glioblastoma, undergoing nonglioma brain surgery, or in good health (not recorded which). Both conserved end residues are part of each CDR3. D genes are given only for firm matches. Size is omitted from some rows. Given values are once, few, many or a class for expanded clones.

size,J,V,D,CDR3,DNA
many,TRBJ2-3,TRBV4-3,.,CASSLQYQATDTQYF,TGCGCCAGCAGCCTCCAGTATCAGGCTACAGATACGCAGTATTTT
.,TRBJ2-1,TRBV5-1,TRBD2,CASSLVLAGDNEQFF,TGCGCCAGCAGCTTGGTTCTAGCGGGAGACAATGAGCAGTTCTTC
many,TRBJ2-3,TRBV7-2,TRBD2,CASSSNLAGGSDTQYF,TGTGCCAGCAGCTCGAACTTAGCGGGAGGGTCAGATACGCAGTATTTT
many,TRBJ2-1,TRBV27,TRBD1,CARQTGGLDEQFF,TGTGCCCGTCAGACAGGGGGCTTGGATGAGCAGTTCTTC
many,TRBJ2-3,TRBV7-9,.,CASSPLSDTQYF,TGTGCCAGCAGCCCTCTGTCAGATACGCAGTATTTT
many,TRBJ2-5,TRBV7-7,.,CASSLGGSRTETQYF,TGTGCCAGCAGCTTAGGGGGCTCAAGGACAGAGACCCAGTACTTC
many,TRBJ2-7,TRBV18,TRBD2,CASSPRAGVSPYEQYF,TGTGCCAGCTCACCACGTGCGGGAGTGAGCCCCTACGAGCAGTACTTC
many,TRBJ1-5,TRBV12-3/TRBV12-4,.,CASSLRRLNSNQPQHF,TGTGCCAGCAGTTTACGTCGCCTAAATAGCAATCAGCCCCAGCATTTT
.,TRBJ2-1,TRBV6-6,TRBD2,CASSYGGLEVSSYNEKFF,TGTGCCAGCAGTTACGGCGGACTAGAGGTTAGCTCCTACAATGAGAAGTTCTTC
once,TRBJ1-2,TRBV6-5,.,CASRTPTGINGCTF,TGTGCCAGCAGGACCCCGACAGGCATAAATGGCTGCACCTTC
many,TRBJ1-1,TRBV28,TRBD1,CASSPPGQGNTEAFF,TGTGCCAGCAGCCCGCCGGGACAGGGGAACACTGAAGCTTTCTTT
many,TRBJ2-3,TRBV6-1,.,CASSRGRGADTQYF,TGTGCCAGCAGTCGGGGGAGGGGGGCAGATACGCAGTATTTT
many,TRBJ1-2,TRBV24-1,TRBD1,CATSDRDSDGYTF,TGTGCCACCAGTGACCGGGACAGCGATGGCTACACCTTC
many,TRBJ2-7,TRBV6-2/TRBV6-3,TRBD1,CASSSPPGQGGYEQYF,TGTGCCAGCAGTTCGCCGCCCGGACAGGGGGGTTACGAGCAGTACTTC
many,TRBJ2-1,TRBV20-1,TRBD2,CSARDPSGRGNEQFF,TGCAGTGCTAGAGACCCCAGCGGGAGAGGGAATGAGCAGTTCTTC
many,TRBJ2-7,TRBV7-2,TRBD2,CASSLAGLAGGEQYF,TGTGCCAGCAGCTTAGCCGGACTAGCGGGAGGGGAGCAGTACTTC
many,TRBJ2-7,TRBV6-1,.,CASSPQDRRTYEQYF,TGTGCCAGCAGCCCCCAGGACCGTAGAACCTACGAGCAGTACTTC
.,TRBJ1-2,TRBV27,.,CASSLGSGGYTF,TGTGCCAGCAGTTTAGGATCGGGGGGCTACACCTTC
many,TRBJ1-5,TRBV6-6,.,CASSYSYRDQPQHF,TGTGCCAGCAGTTACTCTTACAGGGATCAGCCCCAGCATTTT
many,TRBJ2-7,TRBV7-2,TRBD2,CASSSGLAVNYEQYF,TGTGCCAGCAGCTCGGGACTAGCGGTGAACTACGAGCAGTACTTC
many,TRBJ2-7,TRBV4-1,.,CASRPSDLSSYEQYF,TGCGCCAGCAGACCTAGCGACTTGAGCTCCTACGAGCAGTACTTC
.,TRBJ2-7,TRBV29-1,TRBD1,CSVDDWTGRQYF,TGCAGCGTTGATGATTGGACAGGGCGGCAGTACTTC
.,TRBJ1-3,TRBV12-3/TRBV12-4,.,CASSPLGGSGNTIYF,TGTGCCAGCAGCCCCCTCGGGGGCTCTGGAAACACCATATATTTT
many,TRBJ2-1,TRBV3-1,.,CASSQDPYNEQFF,TGTGCCAGCAGCCAAGATCCCTACAATGAGCAGTTCTTC
few,TRBJ2-7,TRBV4-1,TRBD1,CASSQDRGQGAYEQYF,TGCGCCAGCAGCCAAGATAGAGGACAGGGGGCTTACGAGCAGTACTTC
many,TRBJ2-7,TRBV7-8,.,CASSPTLDRIYGQYF,TGTGCCAGCAGCCCAACCCTTGACAGGATCTACGGGCAGTACTTC
.,TRBJ2-7,TRBV19,TRBD2,CASSIGGSSTYEQYF,TGTGCCAGTAGTATAGGCGGGAGTTCGACCTACGAGCAGTACTTC
many,TRBJ2-1,TRBV5-1,.,CASSLRGSDNEQFF,TGCGCCAGCAGCTTGAGGGGGAGCGACAATGAGCAGTTCTTC
many,TRBJ1-5,TRBV7-9,TRBD1,CASSLSGGGGNQPQHF,TGTGCCAGCAGCTTATCAGGGGGCGGTGGCAATCAGCCCCAGCATTTT
many,TRBJ2-5,TRBV20-1,TRBD1,CSARQGSGETQYF,TGCAGTGCTCGACAGGGGTCGGGGGAGACCCAGTACTTC
many,TRBJ2-3,TRBV20-1,TRBD2,CSAREIAGGTDTQYF,TGCAGTGCTAGAGAAATAGCGGGGGGCACAGATACGCAGTATTTT
once,TRBJ2-7,TRBV5-1,TRBD1,CASSFRILGQSPYEQYF,TGCGCCAGCAGCTTCAGGATTTTGGGACAGAGCCCCTACGAGCAGTACTTC